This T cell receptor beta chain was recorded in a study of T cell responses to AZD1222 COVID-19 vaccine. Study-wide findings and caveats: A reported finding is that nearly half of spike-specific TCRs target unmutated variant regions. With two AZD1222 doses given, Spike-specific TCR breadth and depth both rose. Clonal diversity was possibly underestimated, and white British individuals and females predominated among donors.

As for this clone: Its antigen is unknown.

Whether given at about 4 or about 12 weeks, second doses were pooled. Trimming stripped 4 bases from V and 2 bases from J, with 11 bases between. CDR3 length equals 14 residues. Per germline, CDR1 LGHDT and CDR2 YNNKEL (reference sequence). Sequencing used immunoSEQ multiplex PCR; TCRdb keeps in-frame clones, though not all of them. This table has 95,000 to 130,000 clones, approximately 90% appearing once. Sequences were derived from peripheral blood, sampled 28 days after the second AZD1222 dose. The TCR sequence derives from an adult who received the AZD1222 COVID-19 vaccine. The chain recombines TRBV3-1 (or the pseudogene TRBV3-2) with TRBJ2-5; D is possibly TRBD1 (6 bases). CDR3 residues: CASSPPDRQETQYF. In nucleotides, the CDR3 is TGTGCCAGCAGCCCTCCGGACAGACAAGAGACCCAGTACTTC.